This T cell receptor (beta chain) emerged from a study of blood T cell repertoires in COVID-19. The overall study: Samples of COVID-19 (acute and convalescent) were obtained from the United States, Italy and Spain. From T cells, B-cell-depleted T cells, or PBMCs came the material, which was cDNA or gDNA.

Seattle's enrolled individuals joined amid active infection and were then monitored longitudinally. Germline V gene lookup returns CDR1 KGHDR and CDR2 SFDVKD. This CDR3 region has 14 residues. Trimming removed 4 bases from V and 8 bases from J; junction bases left unmatched: 9. In the source study's methods: Cell counts per sample came from amplifying reference gene primers. Only in-frame clones appear in the TCRdb table, and some are missing; sequencing was by immunoSEQ multiplex PCR. V and J calls and clone size are as listed in that table; D and trimming were resolved from the DNA. The sample lists 150,000 or so clones, about 88% occurring once.

The chain recombines TRBV24-1 with TRBJ1-1; 7 nucleotides line up with TRBD1. The source of this sequence is a man in his fifties or sixties with COVID-19, enrolled during active disease. Sequencing was carried out using peripheral blood. The CDR3 spells CATSDPGQEKEAFF. The CDR3 nucleotides are TGTGCCACCAGTGACCCCGGACAGGAAAAAGAAGCTTTCTTT.